The 3 T cell receptor beta chains reported below all come from one sample, sequenced in a study of human T cells and chemical hapten exposure. TCRdb fed the RACE reads into MiXCR, producing one record per CDR3 protein. The data contain over 95,000 distinct CDR3 sequences, over 10% of them singletons. This sample's time point: patch test 1, 2 weeks after DPC sensitization. Treatment described: therapeutic diphenylcyclopropenone sensitization with weekly scalp DPC. The starting material was whole blood, obtained in connection with sensitization to the hapten diphenylcyclopropenone (DPC). The receptors come from a woman aged 40 to 50 with alopecia areata. Some clones in this sample may be carry-over from other donors' samples.

There are many counts of this clonotype. V is TRBV10-3 and J is TRBJ2-7, with D possibly matching TRBD1 (6 bases). Between the trimmed V and J ends, which lost 6 bases and 6 bases, there was a span of 21 bases. CDR1 is ENHRY and CDR2 is SYGVKD in the germline V gene. The CDR3 is 15 amino acids. The CDR3 DNA reads TGTGCCATCAGCGTGACAGGTCCATCGGCCCGCGAGCAGTACTTC. The encoded protein is CAISVTGPSAREQYF.

V usage is TRBV9 and J usage is TRBJ2-2; a possible D gene is TRBD2 (5 bases). Trimming removed 2 bases from V and 2 bases from J, with 7 bases in between. The CDR3 is 14 amino acids. Per germline, CDR1 SGDLS and CDR2 YYNGEE. The chain's CDR3 is CASSVGGNTGELFF. The CDR3, as DNA: TGTGCCAGCAGCGTCGGAGGCAACACCGGGGAGCTGTTTTTT.

This clonotype was seen a few times. V usage is TRBV9 and J usage is TRBJ2-6; D is unclear. Per germline, CDR1 SGDLS and CDR2 YYNGEE. CDR3 length equals 15 residues. V lost 1 base, J lost 4 bases, and 9 bases lay in between. This CDR3 reads CASSVFSTGANVLTF. The CDR3, as DNA: TGTGCCAGCAGCGTATTTAGCACCGGGGCCAACGTCCTGACTTTC.